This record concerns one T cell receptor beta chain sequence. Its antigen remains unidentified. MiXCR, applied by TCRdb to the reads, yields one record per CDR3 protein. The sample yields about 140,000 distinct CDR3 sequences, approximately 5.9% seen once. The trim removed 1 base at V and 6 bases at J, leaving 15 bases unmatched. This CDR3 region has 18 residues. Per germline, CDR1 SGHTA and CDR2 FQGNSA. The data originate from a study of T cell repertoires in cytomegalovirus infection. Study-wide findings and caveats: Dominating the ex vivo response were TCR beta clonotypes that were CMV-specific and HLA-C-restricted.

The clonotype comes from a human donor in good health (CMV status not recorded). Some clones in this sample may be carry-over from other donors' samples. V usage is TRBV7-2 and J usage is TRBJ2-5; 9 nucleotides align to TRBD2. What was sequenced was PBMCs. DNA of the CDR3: TGTGCCAGCAGCTTAGTAACGCGGGGGGGCAGTTTTCAAAAGACCCAGTACTTC. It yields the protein CASSLVTRGGSFQKTQYF.